These T cell receptor beta chains were read from a single sample in a study of cytomegalovirus exposure and HLA in healthy donors. The protocol was immunoSEQ multiplex PCR, while the TCRdb copy is restricted to in-frame clones and leaves out a portion. The sample records approximately 160,000 clones, roughly four fifths being singletons. Sequenced input: PBMCs. The receptors here all came from a man aged 45 to 65 in good health and CMV-seropositive. CDR3s include the opening cysteine and the closing phenylalanine or tryptophan. The order of the fields is J gene, clone size, V gene, D gene, CDR3 DNA, CDR3 protein. A D gene is named only where the DNA matches it firmly. For some rows the clone size is stated as once, few or many, or as a class when expanded; others skip it.

J: TRBJ1-2
size: -
V: TRBV9
D: TRBD1
DNA: TGTGCCAGCAGCCCCCGGACAGGGGAACGCTATGGCTACACCTTC
CDR3: CASSPRTGERYGYTF

J: TRBJ2-3
size: few
V: TRBV6-5
D: -
DNA: TGTGCCAGCAGTACTCCGGATACGCAGTATTTT
CDR3: CASSTPDTQYF

J: TRBJ2-3
size: -
V: TRBV2
D: -
DNA: TGTGCCAGCAGCGGACTGAAGGATACGCAGTATTTT
CDR3: CASSGLKDTQYF

J: TRBJ1-2
size: -
V: TRBV28
D: TRBD1
DNA: TGTGCCAGCAGCTTACCGACAGGGGGAAGGGCGAACTATGGCTACACCTTC
CDR3: CASSLPTGGRANYGYTF

J: TRBJ1-2
size: -
V: TRBV4-3
D: -
DNA: TGCGCCAGCAGCCAAGATGTCCAGGGGCTAGATGGCTACACCTTC
CDR3: CASSQDVQGLDGYTF

J: TRBJ1-2
size: -
V: TRBV7-9
D: -
DNA: TGTGCCAGCAGCTTAGTCATTTCAGAAACGTATGGCTACACCTTC
CDR3: CASSLVISETYGYTF

J: TRBJ1-1
size: once
V: TRBV15
D: TRBD1
DNA: TGTGCCACCAGCGCCAGACAGGGGGCGCGCACTGAAGCTTTCTTT
CDR3: CATSARQGARTEAFF

J: TRBJ2-7
size: -
V: TRBV7-9
D: TRBD2
DNA: TGTGCCAGCAGCCTCGGGACTAGCGGGACCCGCTCCTACGAGCAGTACTTC
CDR3: CASSLGTSGTRSYEQYF

J: TRBJ2-5
size: -
V: TRBV5-6
D: -
DNA: TGTGCCAGCAGCGTACGATTAACACTGCGGGAGACCCAGTACTTC
CDR3: CASSVRLTLRETQYF

J: TRBJ2-7
size: -
V: TRBV30
D: -
DNA: TGTGCCTGGGCTGATTGGGGCAACGAGCAGTACTTC
CDR3: CAWADWGNEQYF

J: TRBJ1-6
size: -
V: TRBV7-2
D: TRBD1
DNA: TGTGCCAGCACCCTGACAGGGTCCTATAATTCACCCCTCCACTTT
CDR3: CASTLTGSYNSPLHF

J: TRBJ1-4
size: -
V: TRBV28
D: TRBD1
DNA: TGTGCCAGCAGTTCAACCGGGACAGGGACTTATTGGGAACTGTTTTTT
CDR3: CASSSTGTGTYWELFF

J: TRBJ1-2
size: -
V: TRBV7-8
D: -
DNA: TGTGCCAGCAGCTTACACAGGATGGGCGATGGCTACACCTTC
CDR3: CASSLHRMGDGYTF

J: TRBJ2-5
size: once
V: TRBV9
D: -
DNA: TGTGCCAGCAGCGTAGCGGGGGTGAGTGAGACCCAGTACTTC
CDR3: CASSVAGVSETQYF

J: TRBJ2-2
size: -
V: TRBV7-8
D: TRBD1
DNA: TGTGCGAGCTTGGGGGACAGGGTAGGGGAGCTGTTTTTT
CDR3: CASLGDRVGELFF

J: TRBJ2-1
size: once
V: TRBV13
D: TRBD1
DNA: TGTGCCAGCAGCTTAGATAGGACAGGGCCCAATGAGCAGTTCTTC
CDR3: CASSLDRTGPNEQFF

J: TRBJ2-1
size: -
V: TRBV6-6
D: TRBD1
DNA: TGTGCCAGCAGTTACTCCGGGACAGACTACAATGAGCAGTTCTTC
CDR3: CASSYSGTDYNEQFF

J: TRBJ2-3
size: few
V: TRBV2
D: TRBD2
DNA: TGTGCCAGCAGTGAAGCGCTAGCGGGGGAGCAGTATTTT
CDR3: CASSEALAGEQYF

J: TRBJ2-7
size: -
V: TRBV4-3
D: TRBD1
DNA: TGCGCCAGCAGCCAGACGGGACAGGCCTCCTACGAGCAGTACTTC
CDR3: CASSQTGQASYEQYF

J: TRBJ2-2
size: -
V: TRBV10-1
D: TRBD2
DNA: TGCGCCAGCACCCCACTGGATAAATATATAGCGGGAGCCGGGGAGCTGTTTTTT
CDR3: CASTPLDKYIAGAGELFF

J: TRBJ2-1
size: -
V: TRBV29-1
D: TRBD2
DNA: TGCAGCGTGGTCAGCGGGGCCTACAATGAGCAGTTCTTC
CDR3: CSVVSGAYNEQFF

J: TRBJ2-3
size: -
V: TRBV6-5
D: -
DNA: TGTGCCAGCAGTTACAGGGGGCGGGAAGAAGATACGCAGTATTTT
CDR3: CASSYRGREEDTQYF

J: TRBJ2-7
size: -
V: TRBV4-1
D: -
DNA: TGCGCCAGCAGCCAAGAGAGCGGCGAAGCGACCTACGAGCAGTACTTC
CDR3: CASSQESGEATYEQYF

J: TRBJ1-5
size: -
V: TRBV7-9
D: TRBD1
DNA: TGTGCCAGCAGCTCCCAGACAGGGAACCAGCCCCAGCATTTT
CDR3: CASSSQTGNQPQHF

J: TRBJ2-5
size: -
V: TRBV10-1
D: -
DNA: TGCGCCACCTCCCGGTCAGGGGCCCAAGAGACCCAGTACTTC
CDR3: CATSRSGAQETQYF

J: TRBJ2-3
size: -
V: TRBV27
D: TRBD2
DNA: TGTGCCAGCGGACGACTAGCGGGAAGCACAGATACGCAGTATTTT
CDR3: CASGRLAGSTDTQYF

J: TRBJ2-3
size: -
V: TRBV19
D: TRBD1
DNA: TGTGCCAGTAGTACCAACGGACAGGGGGCCCCAGATACGCAGTATTTT
CDR3: CASSTNGQGAPDTQYF

J: TRBJ1-6
size: -
V: TRBV7-9
D: -
DNA: TGTTCCAGCAGCTTAGGAGTTATTGATTCACCCCTCCACTTT
CDR3: CSSSLGVIDSPLHF

J: TRBJ2-3
size: once
V: TRBV27
D: TRBD2
DNA: TGTGCCAGCAGTTCTCGGACTAGTACAGATACGCAGTATTTT
CDR3: CASSSRTSTDTQYF

J: TRBJ1-5
size: few
V: TRBV6-6
D: TRBD1
DNA: TGTGCCAGCAGTACTACAGGGGGACAGCCCCAGCATTTT
CDR3: CASSTTGGQPQHF

J: TRBJ2-7
size: once
V: TRBV28
D: -
DNA: TGTGCCAGCAGTAACAACGAGCAGTACTTC
CDR3: CASSNNEQYF

J: TRBJ2-5
size: -
V: TRBV6-6
D: TRBD2
DNA: TGTGCCAGCAGTTACGTTGTGGGAGGGCCCGGTGGGACCCAGTACTTC
CDR3: CASSYVVGGPGGTQYF

J: TRBJ2-5
size: -
V: TRBV5-1
D: -
DNA: TGCGCCAGCAGCCCGGACAGGGAGGGAGAGACCCAGTACTTC
CDR3: CASSPDREGETQYF

J: TRBJ2-7
size: -
V: TRBV13
D: -
DNA: TGTGCCAGCAGCTTGGGGGGACAGCCCTACGAGCAGTACTTC
CDR3: CASSLGGQPYEQYF

J: TRBJ2-7
size: -
V: TRBV28
D: TRBD1
DNA: TGTGCCAGCAGTTCTTCCGGGACAGACTACGAGCAGTACTTC
CDR3: CASSSSGTDYEQYF

J: TRBJ1-2
size: -
V: TRBV28
D: TRBD1
DNA: TGTGCCAGCAGTCCTCAGCCGGGACAGGGGGGAATTAACTATGGCTACACCTTC
CDR3: CASSPQPGQGGINYGYTF

J: TRBJ2-5
size: -
V: TRBV6-5
D: TRBD1
DNA: TGTGCCAGCAGTTACTCCAGATCTCGACAGGGGGAGACCCAGTACTTC
CDR3: CASSYSRSRQGETQYF

J: TRBJ2-7
size: -
V: TRBV5-1
D: -
DNA: TGCGCCAGCAGCTTTCAGGTCTCCTACGAGCAGTACTTC
CDR3: CASSFQVSYEQYF

J: TRBJ1-4
size: -
V: TRBV6-1
D: -
DNA: TGTGCCAGCACGAGGTCGGGTTATAATGAAAAACTGTTTTTT
CDR3: CASTRSGYNEKLFF

J: TRBJ2-5
size: -
V: TRBV6-1
D: -
DNA: TGTGCCAGCAGTGAGTATGTTTGGGTCGAGAGGGCTTCGGAGACCCAGTACTTC
CDR3: CASSEYVWVERASETQYF

J: TRBJ1-1
size: -
V: TRBV10-3
D: TRBD1
DNA: TGTGCCATCAGGGGACAGGGGGGACACACTGAAGCTTTCTTT
CDR3: CAIRGQGGHTEAFF

J: TRBJ1-5
size: -
V: TRBV19
D: TRBD1
DNA: TGTGCCAGTAGCCCCGGACAGGGCAACAATCAGCCCCAGCATTTT
CDR3: CASSPGQGNNQPQHF

J: TRBJ2-1
size: -
V: TRBV10-3
D: -
DNA: TGTGCCATCAGTGAGGGGCTAGCGAAATACAATGAGCAGTTCTTC
CDR3: CAISEGLAKYNEQFF

J: TRBJ1-6
size: -
V: TRBV14
D: -
DNA: TGTGCCAGCAGCCAAGCCCGGGTCGGGTCACCCCTCCACTTT
CDR3: CASSQARVGSPLHF

J: TRBJ1-4
size: once
V: TRBV5-6
D: TRBD1
DNA: TGTGCCAGCAGCTGGGGACAGGGGGGTGAAAAACTGTTTTTT
CDR3: CASSWGQGGEKLFF

J: TRBJ1-2
size: few
V: TRBV9
D: TRBD1
DNA: TGTGCCAGCAGCCCTACAGGGGAAGTTAACTATGGCTACACCTTC
CDR3: CASSPTGEVNYGYTF

J: TRBJ2-3
size: -
V: TRBV19
D: -
DNA: TGTGCCAGTAGTATAGGTGGGGCTGGCACAGATACGCAGTATTTT
CDR3: CASSIGGAGTDTQYF